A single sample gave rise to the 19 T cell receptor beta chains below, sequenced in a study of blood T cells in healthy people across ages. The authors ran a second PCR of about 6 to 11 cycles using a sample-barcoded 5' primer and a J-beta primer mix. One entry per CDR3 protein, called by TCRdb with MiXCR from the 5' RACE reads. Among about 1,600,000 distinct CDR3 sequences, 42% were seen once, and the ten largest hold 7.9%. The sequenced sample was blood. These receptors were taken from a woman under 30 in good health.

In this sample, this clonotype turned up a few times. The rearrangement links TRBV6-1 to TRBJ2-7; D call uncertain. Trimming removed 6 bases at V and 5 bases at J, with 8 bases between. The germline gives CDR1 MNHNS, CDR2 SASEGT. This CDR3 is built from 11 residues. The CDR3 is CASRVEHEQYF. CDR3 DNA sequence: TGTGCCAGCAGGGTTGAACACGAGCAGTACTTC.

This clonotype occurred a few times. The CDR3 DNA is TGTGCCAGCAGCGCCAACACCGGGACAGGGGGCGCAGATACGCAGTATTTT. It is translated as CASSANTGTGGADTQYF. The chain joins TRBV9 to TRBJ2-3; 12 nucleotides align to TRBD1. Germline CDR1 and CDR2: SGDLS and YYNGEE. The CDR3 length is 17 residues. After removal of 3 bases from V and 4 bases from J, the junction contained 9 bases not matched to a gene.

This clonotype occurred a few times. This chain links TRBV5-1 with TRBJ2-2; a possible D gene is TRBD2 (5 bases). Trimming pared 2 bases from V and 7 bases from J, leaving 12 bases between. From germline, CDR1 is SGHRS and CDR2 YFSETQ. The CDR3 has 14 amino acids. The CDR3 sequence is CASSFEGRSGELFF. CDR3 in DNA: TGCGCCAGCAGCTTTGAGGGAAGGAGCGGGGAGCTGTTTTTT.

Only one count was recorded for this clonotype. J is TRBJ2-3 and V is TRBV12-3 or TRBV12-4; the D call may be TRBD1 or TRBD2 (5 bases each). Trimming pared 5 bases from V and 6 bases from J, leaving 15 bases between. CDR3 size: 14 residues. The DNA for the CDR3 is TGTGCCAGCAGTGGCAGAGGGGCCGCCGATACGCAGTATTTT. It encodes CASSGRGAADTQYF.

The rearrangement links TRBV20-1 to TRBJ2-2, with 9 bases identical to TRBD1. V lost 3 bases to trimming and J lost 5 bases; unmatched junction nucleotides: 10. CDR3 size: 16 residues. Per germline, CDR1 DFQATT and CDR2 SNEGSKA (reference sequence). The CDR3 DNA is TGCAGTGCTAGTTTCGCGGGACAGGGATATACCGGGGAGCTGTTTTTT. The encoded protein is CSASFAGQGYTGELFF.

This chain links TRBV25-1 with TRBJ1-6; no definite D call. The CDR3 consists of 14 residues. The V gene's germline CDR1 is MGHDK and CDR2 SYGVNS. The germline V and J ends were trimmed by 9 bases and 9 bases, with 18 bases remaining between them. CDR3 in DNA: TGTGCCAGTGAATCGCCGGGCCGTCGTTCACCCCTCCACTTT. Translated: CASESPGRRSPLHF.

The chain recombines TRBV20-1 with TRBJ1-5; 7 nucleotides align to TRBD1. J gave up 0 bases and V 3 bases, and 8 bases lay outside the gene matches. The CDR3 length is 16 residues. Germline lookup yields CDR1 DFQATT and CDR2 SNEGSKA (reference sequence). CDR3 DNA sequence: TGCAGTGCTAGTGAGATAGGGGGCATTAGCAATCAGCCCCAGCATTTT. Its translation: CSASEIGGISNQPQHF.

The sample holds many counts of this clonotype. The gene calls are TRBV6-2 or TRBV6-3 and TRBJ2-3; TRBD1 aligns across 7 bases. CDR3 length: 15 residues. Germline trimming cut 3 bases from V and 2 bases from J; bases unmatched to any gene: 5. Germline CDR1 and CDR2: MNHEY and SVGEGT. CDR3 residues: CASSYWTGNTDTQYF. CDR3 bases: TGTGCCAGCAGTTATTGGACAGGAAACACAGATACGCAGTATTTT.

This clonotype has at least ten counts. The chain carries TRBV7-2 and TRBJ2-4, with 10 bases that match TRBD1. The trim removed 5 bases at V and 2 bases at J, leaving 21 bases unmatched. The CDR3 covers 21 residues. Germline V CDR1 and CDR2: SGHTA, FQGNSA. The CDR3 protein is CASSPVPGQGITLYTKNIQYF. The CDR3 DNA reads TGTGCCAGCAGCCCCGTTCCGGGACAGGGGATTACATTATATACCAAAAACATTCAGTACTTC.

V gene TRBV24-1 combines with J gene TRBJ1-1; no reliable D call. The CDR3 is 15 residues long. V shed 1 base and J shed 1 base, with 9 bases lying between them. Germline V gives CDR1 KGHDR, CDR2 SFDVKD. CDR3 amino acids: CATSDLWAKNTEAFF. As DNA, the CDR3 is TGTGCCACCAGTGATTTATGGGCCAAGAACACTGAAGCTTTCTTT.

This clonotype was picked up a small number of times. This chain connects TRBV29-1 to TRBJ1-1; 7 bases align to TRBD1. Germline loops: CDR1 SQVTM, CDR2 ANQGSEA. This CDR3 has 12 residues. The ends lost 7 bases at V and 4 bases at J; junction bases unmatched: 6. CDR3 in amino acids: CSGQGGGTEAFF. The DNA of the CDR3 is TGCAGCGGACAGGGTGGCGGCACTGAAGCTTTCTTT.

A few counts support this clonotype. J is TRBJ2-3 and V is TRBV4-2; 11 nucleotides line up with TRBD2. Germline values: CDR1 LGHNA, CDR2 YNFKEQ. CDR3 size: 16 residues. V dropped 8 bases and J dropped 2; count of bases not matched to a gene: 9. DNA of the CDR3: TGTGCCAGCTCCGAATCGGGACTAGCGGCCACAGATACGCAGTATTTT. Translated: CASSESGLAATDTQYF.

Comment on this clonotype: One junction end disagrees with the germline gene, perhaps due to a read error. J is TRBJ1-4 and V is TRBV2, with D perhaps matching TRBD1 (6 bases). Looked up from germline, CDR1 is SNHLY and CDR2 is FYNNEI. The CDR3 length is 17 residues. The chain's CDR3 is CASTQQQGFNANEKLFF. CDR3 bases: TGTGCCAGCACCCAACAACAGGGTTTTAACGCTAACGAAAAACTGTTTTTT.

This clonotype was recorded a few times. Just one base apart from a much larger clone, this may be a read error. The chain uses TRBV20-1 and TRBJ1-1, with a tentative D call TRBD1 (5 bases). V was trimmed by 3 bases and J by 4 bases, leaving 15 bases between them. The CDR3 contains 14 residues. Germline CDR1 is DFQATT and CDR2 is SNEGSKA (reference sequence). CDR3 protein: CSASAGRGGTEAFF. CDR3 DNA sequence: TGCAGTGCTAGCGCGGGGCGCGGTGGCACTGAAGCTTTCTTT.

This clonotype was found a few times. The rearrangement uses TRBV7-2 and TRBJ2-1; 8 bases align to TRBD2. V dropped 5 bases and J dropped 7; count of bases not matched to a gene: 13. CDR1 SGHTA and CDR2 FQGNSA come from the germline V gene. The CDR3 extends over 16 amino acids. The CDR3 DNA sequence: TGTGCCAGCAGCCCTAGGGAGGCGGGAGGTGGAAATGAGCAGTTCTTC. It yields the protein CASSPREAGGGNEQFF.

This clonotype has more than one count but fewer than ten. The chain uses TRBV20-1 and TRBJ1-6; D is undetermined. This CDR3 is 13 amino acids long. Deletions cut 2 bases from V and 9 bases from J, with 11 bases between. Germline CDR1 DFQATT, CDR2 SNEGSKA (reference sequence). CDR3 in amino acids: CSARNSGSSPLHF. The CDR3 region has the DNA TGCAGTGCTAGAAACAGTGGAAGTTCACCCCTCCACTTT.

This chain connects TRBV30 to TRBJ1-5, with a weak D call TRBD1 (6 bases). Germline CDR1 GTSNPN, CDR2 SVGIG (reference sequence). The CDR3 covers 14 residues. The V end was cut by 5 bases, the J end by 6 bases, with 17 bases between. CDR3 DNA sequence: TGTGCCTGGGGCAAAGGGGGAGGCGGTCAGCCCCAGCATTTT. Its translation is CAWGKGGGGQPQHF. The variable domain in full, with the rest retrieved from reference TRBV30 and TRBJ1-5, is SQTIHQWPATLVQPVGSPLSLECTVEGTSNPNLYWYRQAAGRGLQLLFYSVGIGQISSEVPQNLSASRPQDRQFILSSKKLLLSDSGFYLCAWGKGGGGQPQHFGDGTRLSIL.

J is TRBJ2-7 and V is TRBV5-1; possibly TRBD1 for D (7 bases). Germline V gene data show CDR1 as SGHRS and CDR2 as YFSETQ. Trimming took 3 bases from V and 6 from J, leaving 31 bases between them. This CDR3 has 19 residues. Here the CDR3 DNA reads TGCGCCAGCAGCTATACGAAGTTCGGGGGTCCAGGGGGTGGTACCGAGCAGTACTTC. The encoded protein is CASSYTKFGGPGGGTEQYF.

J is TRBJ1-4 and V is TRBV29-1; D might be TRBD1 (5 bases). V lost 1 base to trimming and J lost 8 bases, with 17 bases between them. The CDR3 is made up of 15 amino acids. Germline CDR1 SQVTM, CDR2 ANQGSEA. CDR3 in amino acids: CSVEAPGGVNEKLFF. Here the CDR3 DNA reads TGCAGCGTTGAAGCCCCCGGGGGAGTTAACGAAAAACTGTTTTTT. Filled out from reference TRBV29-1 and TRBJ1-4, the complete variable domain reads SAVISQKPSRDICQRGTSLTIQCQVDSQVTMMFWYRQQPGQSLTLIATANQGSEATYESGFVIDKFPISRPNLTFSTLTVSNMSPEDSSIYLCSVEAPGGVNEKLFFGSGTQLSVL.